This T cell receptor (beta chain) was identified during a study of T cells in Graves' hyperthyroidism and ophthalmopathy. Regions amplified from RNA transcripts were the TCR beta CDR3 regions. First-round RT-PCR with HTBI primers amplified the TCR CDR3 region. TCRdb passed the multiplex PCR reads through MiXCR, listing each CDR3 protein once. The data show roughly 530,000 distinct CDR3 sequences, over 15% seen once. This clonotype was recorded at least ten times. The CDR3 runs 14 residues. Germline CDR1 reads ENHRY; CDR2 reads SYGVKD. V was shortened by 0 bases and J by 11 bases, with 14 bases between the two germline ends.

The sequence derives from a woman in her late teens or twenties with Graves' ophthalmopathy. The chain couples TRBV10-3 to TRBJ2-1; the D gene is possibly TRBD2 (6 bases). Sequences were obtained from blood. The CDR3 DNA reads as TGTGCCATCAGTGAGTCTAACACGGAGGGTCAGCAGTTCTTC. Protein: CAISESNTEGQQFF.